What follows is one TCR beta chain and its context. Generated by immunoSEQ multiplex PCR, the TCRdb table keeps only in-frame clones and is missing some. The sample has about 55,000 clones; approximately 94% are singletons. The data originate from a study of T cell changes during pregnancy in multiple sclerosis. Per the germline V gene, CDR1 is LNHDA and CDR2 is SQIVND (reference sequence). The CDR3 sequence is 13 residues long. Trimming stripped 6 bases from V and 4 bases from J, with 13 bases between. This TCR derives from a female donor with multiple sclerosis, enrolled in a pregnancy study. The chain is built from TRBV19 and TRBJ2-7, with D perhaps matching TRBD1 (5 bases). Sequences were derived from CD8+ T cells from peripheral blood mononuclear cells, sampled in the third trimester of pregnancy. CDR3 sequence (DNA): TGTGCCAGTAGCGAGACAGTTACTTACGAGCAGTACTTC. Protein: CASSETVTYEQYF.